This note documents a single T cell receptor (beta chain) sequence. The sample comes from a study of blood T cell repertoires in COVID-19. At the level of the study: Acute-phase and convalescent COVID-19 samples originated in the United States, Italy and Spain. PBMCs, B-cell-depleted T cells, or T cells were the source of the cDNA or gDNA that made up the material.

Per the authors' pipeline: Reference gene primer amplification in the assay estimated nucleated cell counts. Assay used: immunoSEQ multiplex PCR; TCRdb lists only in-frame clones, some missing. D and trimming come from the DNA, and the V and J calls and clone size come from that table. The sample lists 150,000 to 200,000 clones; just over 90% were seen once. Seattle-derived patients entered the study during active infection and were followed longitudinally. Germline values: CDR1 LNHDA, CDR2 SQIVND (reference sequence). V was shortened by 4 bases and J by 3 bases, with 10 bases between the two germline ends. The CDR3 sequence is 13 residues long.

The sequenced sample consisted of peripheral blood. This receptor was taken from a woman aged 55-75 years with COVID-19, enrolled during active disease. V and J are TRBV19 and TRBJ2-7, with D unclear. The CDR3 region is CASSTLPGYEQYF. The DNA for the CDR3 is TGTGCCAGTAGTACCCTCCCCGGCTACGAGCAGTACTTC.